Following are 3 T cell receptor beta chains from one sample sequenced in a study of T cell responses to AZD1222 COVID-19 vaccine. Sequencing was performed with immunoSEQ multiplex PCR; in TCRdb, only in-frame clones are kept and a portion is missing. Among about 260,000 clones listed, 80% to 95% were seen once. The material sequenced was peripheral blood, taken on day 0 of AZD1222 vaccination. The receptors originated from an adult in good health.

V is TRBV7-2 and J is TRBJ1-1, with D perhaps TRBD1 (6 bases). V was cut by 0 bases and J by 4 bases, with 12 bases left in between. This CDR3 has 15 amino acids. CDR1 is SGHTA, CDR2 FQGNSA, per germline. The CDR3 reads CASSLASNRATEAFF. CDR3 nucleotide sequence: TGTGCCAGCAGCTTAGCTTCGAACAGGGCCACTGAAGCTTTCTTT.

J is TRBJ1-1 and V is TRBV7-8, with D possibly being TRBD1 (6 bases). There are 13 residues in the CDR3. Germline CDR1 and CDR2: SGHVS and FQNEAQ. V was shortened by 5 bases and J by 11 bases, with 18 bases between the two germline ends. The CDR3 sequence is CASSQGTTQGAFF. The CDR3 DNA sequence: TGTGCCAGCAGCCAAGGGACAACTCAGGGGGCTTTCTTT.

The rearrangement joins TRBV10-3 to TRBJ2-7, with a possible D match to TRBD1 (6 bases). The CDR3 sequence is 12 residues long. Germline V gene sequence: CDR1 ENHRY, CDR2 SYGVKD. Deletions cut 11 bases from V and 1 base from J, with 12 bases between. CDR3 loop: CAVQGYSYEQYF. The CDR3 DNA is TGTGCCGTACAGGGATATTCCTACGAGCAGTACTTC.